The sequence of this T cell receptor (beta chain) was determined in a study of Graves' ophthalmopathy and Graves' hyperthyroidism (dated by TCRdb to the late 2010s). Looking at the study overall: Peripheral blood samples were taken at the time of initial diagnosis, before any treatment was given. In five to seven hyperthyroidism patients, the T-cell repertoire of thyroid tissue was compared with the T-cell repertoire of blood. In total, 135 blood samples were TCR-sequenced: roughly 45 ophthalmopathy, some 75 hyperthyroidism and roughly 17 hyperthyroidism-to-ophthalmopathy patients. TCR beta repertoire signatures were used to distinguish Graves' ophthalmopathy from Graves' hyperthyroidism and to predict progression to ophthalmopathy. To explore V-J signatures distinguishing ophthalmopathy from hyperthyroidism, a discovery set of 100 patients (43 ophthalmopathy, around 55 stable hyperthyroidism) was enrolled. Once sampling was done, hyperthyroidism patients were given methimazole at a starting dose of 30 mg daily, while ophthalmopathy patients were given high-dose intravenous methylprednisolone. An independent validation cohort was composed of around 19 hyperthyroidism patients and around 16 patients who later progressed from hyperthyroidism to ophthalmopathy. The full study reports these points: In validation, the model predicted ophthalmopathy progression with 70.59% sensitivity and roughly 72% specificity; about a dozen predicted patients were CT-confirmed with GO in a median of 6.5 months. In cross-validation, the 13-signature model distinguished ophthalmopathy from stable hyperthyroidism with just over 85% sensitivity and approximately 81% specificity, and in the test set the corresponding values were about 80% and 75%. Most expanded thyroid clonotypes with frequency above 0.001 were also detected in blood, suggesting blood repertoires may reflect the thyroid immune response. Sample size was not predetermined statistically, and investigators were not blinded to group allocation.

With regard to this clonotype: The clone's antigen remains unknown. The input lacks base qualities; no much larger clone sits a single base away.

There are 13 amino acids in the CDR3, from cysteine to phenylalanine inclusive. CDR3 DNA only is kept here, 39 bases in frame from base 1. The germline V end is reduced by 8 bases and the J end by 9 bases; junction bases left unmatched: 5. The germline V gene provides CDR1 MGHDK and CDR2 SYGVNS. Patients with ophthalmopathy had moderately to severely active disease, with a Clinical Activity Score of 3 or more, a NOSPECS grade of 4 or more, and a disease duration of less than 3 months. Patients with other autoimmune diseases, uncontrolled infections, pregnancy or lactation were excluded from the study. Diagnosis was based on clinical symptoms, serum thyroxine, TRAb, thyroid ultrasound and orbital computed tomography. Using Ficoll-Paque density gradient centrifugation, PBMCs were isolated from about 9.4 ml of fresh peripheral blood. Trizol reagent was used to extract the total RNA, and its quality was then checked on an Agilent 2100 Bioanalyzer.

TCR beta CDR3 regions were amplified from RNA transcripts for repertoire sequencing. A first-round RT-PCR used HTBI primers with the Qiagen OneStep RT-PCR kit, followed by a second-round multiplex PCR, size selection and purification. Libraries were sequenced on an Illumina HiSeq2000 using paired-end 100 bp reads. The authors' pipeline ran thus. Reads were processed with SOAPnuke, discarding reads with adapters, uncalled bases, mean Phred below 15, or no exact constant-primer or identifier match. COPE v1.2.5 was used to merge high-quality paired reads. Unique nucleotide sequences were defined as clonotypes and aligned to IMGT TRB V, D and J references using MiTCR v1.1. Analysis was restricted to V-J combinations with a frequency above 0.0001, which covered roughly 99% of repertoires. For each V-J combination, a TCR clonal expansion and chaos score was defined as the ratio of F50 clonal expansion to chaos observed in the TCRdist matrix. Welch's t-statistics and random forest were used to reduce features to about a dozen V-J combinations, which were fed into a naive Bayes classifier. The Morisita-Horn index was used to measure how similar the thyroid and blood repertoires were. TCRdb reran the public reads through fastp at Q25 and MiXCR, keeping productive beta chains. For every CDR3 protein sequence, its rows merge into one entry that carries the most common genes and DNA. These V and J calls are TCRdb output, not the study's own analysis. In all, the sample holds 500,000 to 800,000 distinct CDR3 sequences, and about 41% of those were seen once. Together, the top ten hold around 3.3% of the sample.

The receptor was isolated from an adult man with Graves' ophthalmopathy. The sequencing input was peripheral blood. The chain employs TRBV25-1 and TRBJ1-6, and 9 bases in between align with TRBD1. The CDR3 is CASRDRVSSPLHF. The nucleotide sequence is TGTGCCAGCCGGGACAGGGTGAGTTCACCCCTCCACTTT. The CDR3 plus the reference TRBV25-1 and TRBJ1-6 genes for the other parts give the full variable domain: EADIYQTPRYLVIGTGKKITLECSQTMGHDKMYWYQQDPGMELHLIHYSYGVNSTEKGDLSSESTVSRIRTEHFPLTLESARPSHTSQYLCASRDRVSSPLHFGNGTRLTVT.